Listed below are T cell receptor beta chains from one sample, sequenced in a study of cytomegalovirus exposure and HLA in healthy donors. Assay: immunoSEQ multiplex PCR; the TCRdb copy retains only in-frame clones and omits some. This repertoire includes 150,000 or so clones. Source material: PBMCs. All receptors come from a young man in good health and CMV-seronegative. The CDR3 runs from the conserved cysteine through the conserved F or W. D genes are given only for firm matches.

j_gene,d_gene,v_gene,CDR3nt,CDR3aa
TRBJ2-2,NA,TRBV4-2,TGTGCCAGCAGCCAAGGTCGGGACTTAAGCACCGGGGAGCTGTTTTTT,CASSQGRDLSTGELFF
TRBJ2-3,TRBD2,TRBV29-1,TGCAGCGTCATGACCGCTAGCGGGAGGGTGGGATCAGATACGCAGTATTTT,CSVMTASGRVGSDTQYF
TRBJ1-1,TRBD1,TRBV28,TGTGCCAGCAGTTTATGGGGACAGGGTCAGAACACTGAAGCTTTCTTT,CASSLWGQGQNTEAFF
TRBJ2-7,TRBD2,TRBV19,TGCGCCAGTAGTATCGGGACTCTAGCGGGAGCCTACGAGCAGTACTTC,CASSIGTLAGAYEQYF
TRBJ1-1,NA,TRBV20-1,TGCAGTGGGAAGGGGCGGACTGAAGCTTTCTTT,CSGKGRTEAFF
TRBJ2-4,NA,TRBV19,TGTGCCAGTAGGAGAGTCCCCGGGAACATTCAGTACTTC,CASRRVPGNIQYF
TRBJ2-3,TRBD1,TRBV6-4,TGTGCCAGCAGTGCCGGGACAGGGGAAACAGATACGCAGTATTTT,CASSAGTGETDTQYF
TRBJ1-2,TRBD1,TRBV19,TGTGCCAGTAGTATTGGCCCCCAGGGGGCCGCTGGCTACACCTTC,CASSIGPQGAAGYTF
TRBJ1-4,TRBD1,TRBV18,TGTGCCAGCTCAAATCGGGACAGTCAAGAAAAACTGTTTTTT,CASSNRDSQEKLFF
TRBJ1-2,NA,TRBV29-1,TGCAGCGTTGATCTGAGCTATGGCTACACCTTC,CSVDLSYGYTF
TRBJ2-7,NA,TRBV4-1,TGCGCCAGCAGCCCCTATGGCGGTGGATCCTCCTACGAGCAGTACTTC,CASSPYGGGSSYEQYF
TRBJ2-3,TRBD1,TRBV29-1,TGCAGCGTTGGAGGGGGTGACAGGGAGTCAGATACGCAGTATTTT,CSVGGGDRESDTQYF
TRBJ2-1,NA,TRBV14,TGTGCCAGCAGCCAACGTAAAGGGAGCTCCTACAATGAGCAGTTCTTC,CASSQRKGSSYNEQFF
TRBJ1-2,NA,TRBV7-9,TGTGCCAGCAGCTTAGGGACACCCTATGGCTACACCTTC,CASSLGTPYGYTF
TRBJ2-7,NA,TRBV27,TGTGCCAGCAGTTTGGAGGGAACAGTGGGCCTAACCTACGAGCAGTACTTC,CASSLEGTVGLTYEQYF
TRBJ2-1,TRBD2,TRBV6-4,TGTGCCAGCAGTGCGAGACTAGCGGGAGTCAATGAGCAGTTCTTC,CASSARLAGVNEQFF
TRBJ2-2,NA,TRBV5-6,TGTGCCAGCAGTATGTTAGGGGAAGAGAGCGGGGAGCTGTTTTTT,CASSMLGEESGELFF
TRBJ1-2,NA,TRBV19,TGTGCCAGTAGTAACGCACTCTATGGCTACACCTTC,CASSNALYGYTF
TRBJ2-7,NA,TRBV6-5,TGTGCCAGCAGTTCGTCTGAGGCCCCCTACGAGCAGTACTTC,CASSSSEAPYEQYF
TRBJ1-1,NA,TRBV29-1,TGCAGCGTTGTCGGGGGACTTGAAGCTTTCTTT,CSVVGGLEAFF
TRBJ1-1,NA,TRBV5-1,TGCGCCAGCACCACTATGGGGAGAGGGAACACTGAAGCTTTCTTT,CASTTMGRGNTEAFF
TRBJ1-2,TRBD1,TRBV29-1,TGCAGCGTTGACGAGACAGGGTCCGATGGCTACACCTTC,CSVDETGSDGYTF
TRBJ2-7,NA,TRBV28,TGTGCCAGCAGGCCGGGTGAATCCTCCTACGAGCAGTACTTC,CASRPGESSYEQYF
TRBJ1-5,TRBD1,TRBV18,TGTGCCAGTTCCCTAAACAGGGGTGTTCAGCCCCAGCATTTT,CASSLNRGVQPQHF
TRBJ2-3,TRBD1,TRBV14,TGTGCCAGCAGCCAGCTTCCGGGACAGGGGAACACAGATACGCAGTATTTT,CASSQLPGQGNTDTQYF
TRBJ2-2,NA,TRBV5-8,TGTGCCAGCAGCTTGGGACATACGAACACCGGGGAGCTGTTTTTT,CASSLGHTNTGELFF
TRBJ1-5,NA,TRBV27,TGTGCCAGCAGTTTAAGCGGGGATCAGCCCCAGCATTTT,CASSLSGDQPQHF
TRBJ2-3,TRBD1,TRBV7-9,TGTGCCAGCAGCCCCACAGGGGTGGCCACAGATACGCAGTATTTT,CASSPTGVATDTQYF
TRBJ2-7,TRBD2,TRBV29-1,TGCAGCGTTGCTAGCGGGCCCACCTACGAGCAGTACTTC,CSVASGPTYEQYF
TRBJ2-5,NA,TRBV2,TGTGCCAGCAGCGTTCCTTTGGGGCCAAGGACCCAGTACTTC,CASSVPLGPRTQYF
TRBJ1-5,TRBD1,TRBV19,TGTGCCAGTAGTATACACGGGACAGGGGGTTCTGGCAATCAGCCCCAGCATTTT,CASSIHGTGGSGNQPQHF
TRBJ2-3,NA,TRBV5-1,TGCGCCAGCAGCTTGCGACAAATTGGCACAGATACGCAGTATTTT,CASSLRQIGTDTQYF
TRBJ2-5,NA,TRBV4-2,TGTGCCAGCAGCCAAGGTGTAAGCGTCCAAGAGACCCAGTACTTC,CASSQGVSVQETQYF
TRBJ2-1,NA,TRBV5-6,TGTGCCAGCAGCTCCCCCGGGACTGGCTACAATGAGCAGTTCTTC,CASSSPGTGYNEQFF
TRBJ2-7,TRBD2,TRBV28,TGTGCCAGCAGCACTAGCGACTACGAGCAGTACTTC,CASSTSDYEQYF
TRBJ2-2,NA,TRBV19,TGTGCCAGTAGTATAAGGGGGCGTACTAGCGGCACCGGGGAGCTGTTTTTT,CASSIRGRTSGTGELFF
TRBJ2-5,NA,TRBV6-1,TGTGCCAGCAGTGAAGCCGAGACTCATAGGGGGACCCAGTACTTC,CASSEAETHRGTQYF